The 28 T cell receptor beta chains below all came from one sample that was sequenced in a study of blood T cells in healthy people across ages. A second roughly 7 to 12 cycle PCR used barcoded and J-beta primers. In TCRdb, the 5' RACE reads were re-called with MiXCR into one record per CDR3 protein. This table has under 1,100,000 distinct CDR3 sequences, around 25% appearing once. This sample was shared with a second study, whose subject was T cells of mothers and their children.

Specimen: blood. These receptor sequences come from a girl aged 2-10 years in good health.

A note on this clonotype: At one boundary the junction diverges from the germline segment, which might be a read error. The rearrangement uses TRBV5-1 and TRBJ2-5; perhaps D is TRBD1 or TRBD2 (6 bases each). From germline, CDR1 is SGHRS and CDR2 YFSETQ. CDR3 length: 16 amino acids. The DNA of the CDR3 is TGCGCCGGCAGCTTGGAGGGGGGAGAGGTGCGTGAGACCCAGTACTTC. This gives the protein CAGSLEGGEVRETQYF.

This clonotype occurred once. The V gene is TRBV7-9, the J gene TRBJ2-2, with a tentative D call TRBD2 (5 bases). Germline assignment: CDR1 SEHNR and CDR2 FQNEAQ (reference sequence). The CDR3 is 15 amino acids. V gave up 2 bases and J gave up 7 bases, with 14 bases separating them. The CDR3 DNA follows: TGTGCCAGCAGCTTACCCGAAGAGGGCCTCGGGGAGCTGTTTTTT. Translated: CASSLPEEGLGELFF.

This clonotype occurred a few times. J is TRBJ2-2 and V is TRBV15; 7 bases are a match to TRBD2. Germline V lookup: CDR1 LNHNV, CDR2 YYDKDF (reference sequence). The CDR3 sequence is 15 residues long. V shed 8 bases, J shed 7 bases, and the junction held 13 bases outside the gene matches. The CDR3 reads CATLSVGRVGGELFF. The CDR3 DNA reads TGTGCCACCCTGTCAGTAGGGAGGGTAGGCGGGGAGCTGTTTTTT. Using reference TRBV15 and TRBJ2-2 for the parts outside the CDR3, the full variable domain is DAMVIQNPRYQVTQFGKPVTLSCSQTLNHNVMYWYQQKSSQAPKLLFHYYDKDFNNEADTPDNFQSRRPNTSFCFLDIRSPGLGDTAMYLCATLSVGRVGGELFFGEGSRLTVL.

V and J are TRBV19 and TRBJ2-5; D is possibly TRBD2 (5 bases). Germline loops: CDR1 LNHDA, CDR2 SQIVND (reference sequence). The CDR3 length is 13 residues. The germline V and J ends were trimmed by 5 bases and 5 bases, with 12 bases remaining between them. The DNA of the CDR3 is TGTGCCAGTAGTTCAGTGGAGGAGGAGACCCAGTACTTC. This encodes CASSSVEEETQYF.

This clonotype was detected only once. This may be a read error: a much more frequent sequence differs by one nucleotide. In this CDR3 the conserved last residue, phenylalanine or tryptophan, is missing, so a read error is likely. The genes are TRBV9 and TRBJ2-1; no firm D call. The DNA end is more similar to TRBJ2-5, so the J call may be wrong. Germline loops: CDR1 SGDLS, CDR2 YYNGEE. The CDR3 consists of 12 residues. In DNA, the CDR3 is TGTGCCAGCAGCAGGTACCAAGAGACCCAGTACTCC. It yields the protein CASSRYQETQYS.

This rearrangement joins TRBV29-1 to TRBJ1-1; maybe TRBD1 (5 bases). The V end was cut by 6 bases, the J end by 3 bases, with 11 bases between. This CDR3 comprises 12 residues. Germline V gene sequence: CDR1 SQVTM, CDR2 ANQGSEA. The CDR3 region has the DNA TGCAGCGTCAGGGATTTAGACACTGAAGCTTTCTTT. Translation gives CSVRDLDTEAFF.

This clonotype was seen a handful of times. V gene TRBV4-3 combines with J gene TRBJ2-3, with D possibly being TRBD1 or TRBD2 (6 bases each). The CDR3 is made up of 15 amino acids. Looked up from germline, CDR1 is LGHNA and CDR2 is YSLEER. Trimming cost V 1 base and J 3 bases, with 11 bases left between them. For the CDR3, the DNA is TGCGCCAGCAGCCAAGCTGGAGGGGGAACAGATACGCAGTATTTT. This translates into CASSQAGGGTDTQYF.

This clonotype was detected a few times. The chain recombines TRBV6-5 with TRBJ2-3; D is possibly TRBD1 (5 bases). Per the germline V gene, CDR1 is MNHEY and CDR2 is SVGAGI. V was shortened by 0 bases and J by 5 bases, with 15 bases between the two germline ends. This CDR3 has 16 amino acids. CDR3 region: CASSYSPTGWRDTQYF. The DNA of the CDR3 is TGTGCCAGCAGTTACTCCCCCACAGGCTGGAGAGATACGCAGTATTTT.

The chain uses TRBV28 and TRBJ2-4, with D unresolved. This CDR3 has 15 residues. The V end was cut by 6 bases, the J end by 8 bases, with 20 bases between. Germline CDR1 is MDHEN and CDR2 is SYDVKM. The CDR3 coding sequence is TGTGCCAGCAGCTTGCTCTTAGGCAGAACGGACATTCAGTACTTC. Amino acid sequence: CASSLLLGRTDIQYF.

This clonotype was counted between two and nine times. V is TRBV5-1 and J is TRBJ2-2; TRBD2 matches 7 bases. Germline CDR1 is SGHRS and CDR2 is YFSETQ. The CDR3 length is 15 residues. J lost 2 bases, V lost 2 bases, and 3 bases had no gene match. The CDR3 bases are TGCGCCAGCAGCTTAGCGGGGATCAACACCGGGGAGCTGTTTTTT. Protein sequence: CASSLAGINTGELFF.

This clonotype was seen a few times. The chain recombines TRBV5-1 with TRBJ2-1; 7 bases fit TRBD2. This CDR3 spans 15 amino acids. Unmatched junction bases numbered 3, after V lost 3 bases and J lost 0 bases. Germline V gene sequence: CDR1 SGHRS, CDR2 YFSETQ. In DNA form, the CDR3 reads TGCGCCAGCAGCTGGGGGGGAGGCTCCTACAATGAGCAGTTCTTC. This codes for CASSWGGGSYNEQFF.

Notes on this clonotype: Germline is not matched at one junction end, which may reflect a read error. This rearrangement joins TRBV20-1 to TRBJ2-1; 9 bases match TRBD2. CDR1 and CDR2 (germline): DFQATT, SNEGSKA (reference sequence). The CDR3 contains 16 residues. CDR3 nucleotides: TGCAGTGCTAGAGGGTCTAGCGGGGAGCATTACAATGCGCAGTTCTTC. The encoded protein is CSARGSSGEHYNAQFF.

This chain uses TRBV6-1 with TRBJ1-4; 7 bases align to TRBD1. The CDR3 extends over 15 amino acids. J lost 8 bases, V lost 6 bases, and 12 bases had no gene match. Germline-derived CDR1 and CDR2 are MNHNS and SASEGT. CDR3 nucleotide sequence: TGTGCCAGCAGCCCCGGTGACAGGGTTCCGGAAAAACTGTTTTTT. Protein sequence: CASSPGDRVPEKLFF.

This clonotype was counted once. This chain connects TRBV7-9 to TRBJ1-1; 7 positions match TRBD1. Unmatched junction bases numbered 11, after V lost 4 bases and J lost 0 bases. Germline V gene sequence: CDR1 SEHNR, CDR2 FQNEAQ (reference sequence). The CDR3 runs to 17 residues. This CDR3 reads CASSSLGTDIMNTEAFF. The CDR3 bases are TGTGCCAGCAGCTCCCTCGGGACAGATATTATGAACACTGAAGCTTTCTTT.

The sample holds a few counts of this clonotype. The CDR3 sequence is CASSLEAGGVTGELFF. CDR3 in DNA: TGTGCCAGCAGCTTGGAGGCCGGGGGAGTCACCGGGGAGCTGTTTTTT. The chain employs TRBV5-6 and TRBJ2-2, with TRBD2 as a possible D gene (6 bases). Germline V lookup: CDR1 SGHDT, CDR2 YYEEEE. This CDR3 is 16 amino acids long. Trimming left V 0 bases short and J 4 bases short, with 13 bases between.

The sample holds many counts of this clonotype. The chain has TRBV13 and TRBJ2-1; the match to TRBD2 covers 8 bases. Per germline, CDR1 PRHDT and CDR2 FYEKMQ (reference sequence). The CDR3 is 13 residues long. V was clipped by 5 bases and J by 13 bases; unmatched bases: 10. The CDR3 reads CASSERGLEAQFF. CDR3 in DNA: TGTGCCAGCAGCGAGAGGGGACTAGAGGCTCAGTTCTTC.

This clonotype appeared a few times. The chain is built from TRBV25-1 and TRBJ1-2; 7 nucleotides match TRBD1. The CDR3 is 12 amino acids. Per the germline V gene, CDR1 is MGHDK and CDR2 is SYGVNS. V shed 7 bases, J shed 5 bases, and the junction held 4 bases outside the gene matches. The CDR3 region has the DNA TGTGCCAGCAATAAGGGGGCATATGGCTACACCTTC. Amino acids: CASNKGAYGYTF.

This clonotype was picked up a small number of times. This chain connects TRBV7-9 to TRBJ2-1; the D call may be TRBD1 or TRBD2 (5 bases each). Germline V gene sequence: CDR1 SEHNR, CDR2 FQNEAQ (reference sequence). The CDR3 totals 13 residues. V shed 2 bases and J shed 10 bases, with 12 bases lying between them. The CDR3 bases are TGTGCCAGCAGCTTACCGGCAGGGAGCGAGCAGTTCTTC. Translation: CASSLPAGSEQFF.

The rearrangement links TRBV28 to TRBJ1-2; TRBD1 might be the D (6 bases). CDR1 and CDR2 from the germline V gene are MDHEN and SYDVKM. Between the trimmed V and J ends, which lost 3 bases and 1 base, there was a span of 18 bases. CDR3 length: 17 residues. This CDR3 reads CASSFLSGERLNYGYTF. For the CDR3, the DNA is TGTGCCAGCAGTTTTTTGTCAGGGGAAAGACTTAACTATGGCTACACCTTC.

A few counts support this clonotype. This chain uses TRBV7-6 with TRBJ2-1; 10 bases are shared with TRBD2. CDR3 length: 15 amino acids. Germline-derived CDR1 and CDR2 are SGHVS and FNYEAQ. V lost 6 bases, J lost 7 bases, and 9 bases stayed unmatched. DNA of the CDR3: TGTGCCAGCAGTCCAAGCGGGGGGGCTTGGAATGAGCAGTTCTTC. It codes for CASSPSGGAWNEQFF.

This clonotype was detected only a few times. The rearrangement links TRBV28 to TRBJ2-5, with TRBD2 matching 7 bases. V dropped 10 bases and J dropped 11; count of bases not matched to a gene: 7. The CDR3 covers 10 residues. Germline CDR1 reads MDHEN; CDR2 reads SYDVKM. The CDR3 here is CATERGVQYF. The CDR3 coding sequence is TGTGCCACCGAGCGGGGAGTTCAGTACTTC.

The chain combines TRBV29-1 with TRBJ2-1; TRBD1 aligns across 8 bases. The CDR3 has 13 amino acids. The trim removed 7 bases at V and 7 bases at J, leaving 9 bases unmatched. CDR1 and CDR2 (germline): SQVTM, ANQGSEA. CDR3 in DNA: TGCAGCGAAGTGACAGGGGCCCCTAATGAGCAGTTCTTC. Protein product: CSEVTGAPNEQFF.

V is TRBV6-4 and J is TRBJ2-6; D is perhaps TRBD1 or TRBD2 (5 bases each). Per the germline V gene, CDR1 is MRHNA and CDR2 is SNTAGT. This CDR3 contains 16 residues. The V end was cut by 8 bases, the J end by 3 bases, with 17 bases between. This CDR3 reads CASAEAWGFGANVLTF. The CDR3 nucleotides read TGTGCCAGCGCTGAAGCCTGGGGGTTTGGGGCCAACGTCCTGACTTTC.

The chain carries TRBV20-1 and TRBJ1-5; D unclear. CDR1 and CDR2 (germline): DFQATT, SNEGSKA (reference sequence). Trimming cost V 2 bases and J 1 base, with 9 bases left between them. The CDR3 consists of 14 residues. The CDR3 sequence is CSARSLPSNQPQHF. DNA for the CDR3: TGCAGTGCTAGATCTCTTCCGAGCAATCAGCCCCAGCATTTT.

The chain combines TRBV29-1 with TRBJ1-2; tentative D call: TRBD1 (6 bases). Germline CDR1 and CDR2: SQVTM and ANQGSEA. CDR3 length: 15 residues. The V and J ends lost 0 bases and 4 bases respectively, with 15 bases between them. The CDR3 bases are TGCAGCGTTGAAGATGAGGGGGGGGCGAGCTATGGCTACACCTTC. Translated: CSVEDEGGASYGYTF.

CDR3 bases: TGTGCCAGCAGCTTAACGCATTTAAATCAGCCCCAGCATTTT. Amino acids: CASSLTHLNQPQHF. The V call is TRBV7-2, the J call TRBJ1-5; D is unclear. Germline CDR1 and CDR2: SGHTA and FQGNSA. Trimming removed 2 bases at V and 4 bases at J, with 9 bases between. The length of the CDR3 is 14 residues. The complete variable domain, with remaining parts taken from reference TRBV7-2 and TRBJ1-5, reads GAGVSQSPSNKVTEKGKDVELRCDPISGHTALYWYRQSLGQGLEFLIYFQGNSAPDKSGLPSDRFSAERTGGSVSTLTIQRTQQEDSAVYLCASSLTHLNQPQHFGDGTRLSIL.

The rearrangement links TRBV4-1 to TRBJ2-3; TRBD1 matches at 7 bases. Looked up from germline, CDR1 is MGHRA and CDR2 is YSYEKL. The CDR3 has 18 residues. The ends lost 1 base at V and 2 bases at J; junction bases unmatched: 12. This CDR3 is CASSQVLVRQGDTDTQYF. The CDR3 DNA is TGCGCCAGCAGCCAAGTCTTAGTTCGGCAGGGGGACACAGATACGCAGTATTTT.

This clonotype was counted only a few times. J is TRBJ2-5 and V is TRBV15; perhaps TRBD1 as D (6 bases). The CDR3 loop spans 12 amino acids. CDR1 and CDR2 from the germline V gene are LNHNV and YYDKDF (reference sequence). V was clipped by 4 bases and J by 3 bases, with 6 bases between them. The CDR3 is CATSTGEETQYF. CDR3 bases: TGTGCCACCAGCACAGGGGAAGAGACCCAGTACTTC.